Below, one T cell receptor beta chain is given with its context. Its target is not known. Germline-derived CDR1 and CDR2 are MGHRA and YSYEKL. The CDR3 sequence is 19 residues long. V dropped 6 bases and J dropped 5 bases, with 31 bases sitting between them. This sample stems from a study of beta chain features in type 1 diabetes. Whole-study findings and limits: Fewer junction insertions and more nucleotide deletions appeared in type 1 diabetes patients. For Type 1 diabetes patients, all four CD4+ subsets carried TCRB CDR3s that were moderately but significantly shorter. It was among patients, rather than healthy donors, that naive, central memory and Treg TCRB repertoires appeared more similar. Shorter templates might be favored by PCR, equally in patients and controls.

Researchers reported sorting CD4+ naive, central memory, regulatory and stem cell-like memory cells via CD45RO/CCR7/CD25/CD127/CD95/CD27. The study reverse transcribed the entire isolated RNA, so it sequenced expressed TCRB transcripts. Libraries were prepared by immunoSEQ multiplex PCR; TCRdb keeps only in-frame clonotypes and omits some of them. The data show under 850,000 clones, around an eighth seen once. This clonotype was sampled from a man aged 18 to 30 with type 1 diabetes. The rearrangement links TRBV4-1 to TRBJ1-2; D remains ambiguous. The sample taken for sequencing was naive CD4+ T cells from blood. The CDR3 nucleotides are TGCGCCAGCAGACCGTTAGGTCAAAATTTCGACCGGCCGCTTTATGGCTACACCTTC. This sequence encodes CASRPLGQNFDRPLYGYTF.